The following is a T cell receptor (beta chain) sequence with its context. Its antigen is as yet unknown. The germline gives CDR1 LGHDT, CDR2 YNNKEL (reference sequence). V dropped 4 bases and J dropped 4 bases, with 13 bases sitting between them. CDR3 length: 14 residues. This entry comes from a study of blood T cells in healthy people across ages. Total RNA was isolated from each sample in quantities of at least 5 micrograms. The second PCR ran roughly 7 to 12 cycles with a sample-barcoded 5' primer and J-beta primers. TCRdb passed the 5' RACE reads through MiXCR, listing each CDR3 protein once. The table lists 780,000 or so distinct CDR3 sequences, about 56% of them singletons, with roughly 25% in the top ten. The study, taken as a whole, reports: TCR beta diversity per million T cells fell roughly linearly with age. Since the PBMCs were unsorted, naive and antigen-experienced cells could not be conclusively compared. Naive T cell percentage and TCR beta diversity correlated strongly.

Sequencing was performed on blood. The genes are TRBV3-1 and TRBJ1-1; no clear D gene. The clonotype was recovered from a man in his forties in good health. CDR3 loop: CASSRSEAGTEAFF. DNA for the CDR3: TGTGCCAGCAGCCGCTCGGAGGCAGGCACTGAAGCTTTCTTT.